The clone carrying this T cell receptor beta chain has a count of ten or more. The antigen remains undetermined. This entry belongs to a study of T-cell reconstitution after alpha-beta-depleted transplantation in children. Study findings and constraints: Where some patients showed high TCRbeta diversity at day 60, it came from recipient T cells and thymic progenitors that had survived. As was reported, about two months after transplant, alpha-beta T cells came from several hundred expanded graft clones.

Unique molecular identifiers tagged the TCRbeta library. TCRdb processed the PCR reads anew with MiXCR; each CDR3 protein has one entry. The top ten clones hold around 18% of a sample with 140,000 to 150,000 distinct CDR3 sequences, around 8.8% of them seen once. This TCR was sampled from a female patient aged 2-9 years who had a stem cell transplant for congenital amegakaryocytic thrombocytopenia, so the T cells may come from the graft donor. This specimen consisted of PBMCs, mostly from graft donor cells, obtained 180 days after TCRalphabeta/CD19-depleted stem cell transplant.

The CDR3 DNA sequence: TGTGCCAGCAGCTTAGCCCATCCGGGGACCACTGAAGCTTTCTTT. Translated: CASSLAHPGTTEAFF. V and J are TRBV7-2 and TRBJ1-1; a weak D match, TRBD1 (5 bases). V was cut by 0 bases and J by 4 bases, with 12 bases left in between. Looked up from germline, CDR1 is SGHTA and CDR2 is FQGNSA. The CDR3 totals 15 residues.